These 27 T cell receptor beta chains share one sample of origin, sequenced in a study of T-cell memory formation after mild COVID-19. TCRdb fed the 5' RACE reads into MiXCR, producing one record per CDR3 protein. The data show tens of thousands of distinct CDR3 sequences, with less than 7.5% seen just once and approximately 1.5% held by the top ten. Sequenced material: PBMCs or a T cell subset sorted from them (not recorded which). The receptors were gathered from a man younger than 35 who had mild COVID-19 (a few samples of this study predate the infection). Cell type and time point are not known.

There are many counts of this clonotype. The chain links TRBV5-1 to TRBJ2-5; D not certain. The V gene's germline CDR1 is SGHRS and CDR2 YFSETQ. V was pared by 1 base and J by 7 bases, with 8 bases between. CDR3 length: 12 residues. The CDR3 reads CASSLTPGTQYF. For the CDR3, the DNA is TGCGCCAGCAGCTTGACTCCGGGGACCCAGTACTTC.

This clonotype was observed a few times. CDR3 nucleotide sequence: TGCAGCGTTGAAACGGAATGGTCAGGTTATCAGCCCCAGCATTTT. Encoded protein: CSVETEWSGYQPQHF. V gene TRBV29-1 combines with J gene TRBJ1-5, with D unclear. Germline V CDR1 and CDR2: SQVTM, ANQGSEA. CDR3 size: 15 residues. Trimming cost V 2 bases and J 5 bases, with 16 bases left between them.

This clonotype has a handful of counts. J is TRBJ1-1 and V is TRBV5-1; TRBD1 is a possible D gene (6 bases). CDR1 and CDR2 (germline): SGHRS, YFSETQ. Trimming took off 0 bases at V and 8 bases at J, with 14 bases between the two ends. This CDR3 region has 14 residues. The CDR3, as DNA: TGCGCCAGCAGCTTGGTAGGGGGGCGAGGGGAAGCTTTCTTT. Its translation: CASSLVGGRGEAFF. Using reference TRBV5-1 and TRBJ1-1 for the parts outside the CDR3, the full variable domain is KAGVTQTPRYLIKTRGQQVTLSCSPISGHRSVSWYQQTPGQGLQFLFEYFSETQRNKGNFPGRFSGRQFSNSRSEMNVSTLELGDSALYLCASSLVGGRGEAFFGQGTRLTVV.

This chain joins TRBV28 and TRBJ2-7; TRBD1 is a possible D gene (6 bases). This CDR3 has 15 residues. The V end lost 6 bases, the J end lost 1 base, and 16 bases lay between the germline ends. CDR1 and CDR2 (germline): MDHEN, SYDVKM. CDR3 sequence reads: CASSLTGPGSYEQYV. Written as DNA, the CDR3 is TGTGCCAGCAGCCTGACAGGCCCGGGGTCCTACGAGCAGTACGTC.

The chain links TRBV4-3 to TRBJ1-1; a possible D gene is TRBD1 (5 bases). V shed 6 bases and J shed 0 bases, with 11 bases lying between them. The CDR3 is 14 amino acids. CDR1 is LGHNA and CDR2 is YSLEER in the germline V gene. This CDR3 is CASSTTVMNTEAFF. In DNA, the CDR3 is TGCGCCAGCAGTACGACAGTGATGAACACTGAAGCTTTCTTT.

This clonotype was seen more than once but under ten times. The CDR3 DNA follows: TGTGCCAGCAGGGGACTGAGAGAGCAGTACGTC. Translation gives CASRGLREQYV. The J gene is TRBJ2-7, the V gene TRBV21-1; TRBD2 is the table's D call and was not checked against the DNA. TRBV21-1 counts as a pseudogene. The CDR3 has 11 residues.

The table lists this clonotype with a few counts. The chain recombines TRBV11-2 with TRBJ2-6, with 7 bases identical to TRBD1. This CDR3 spans 17 amino acids. The junction had 9 bases not matched to a gene; V was cut back by 3 bases and J by 4 bases. The V gene's germline CDR1 is SGHAT and CDR2 FQNNGV. CDR3 bases: TGTGCCAGCAGCTTGATACAGGGGACGCGCGGGGCCAACGTCCTGACTTTC. It translates to CASSLIQGTRGANVLTF.

This clonotype appeared a few times. The chain employs TRBV6-6 and TRBJ1-5, with D possibly TRBD1 on 5 matching bases. This CDR3 has 15 amino acids. Germline V CDR1 and CDR2: MNHNY, SVGAGI (reference sequence). Trimming left V 6 bases short and J 0 bases short, with 12 bases between. CDR3 amino acids: CASRDRGDSNQPQHF. Here the CDR3 DNA reads TGTGCCAGCAGGGACCGAGGGGATAGCAATCAGCCCCAGCATTTT.

The chain links TRBV2 to TRBJ2-4; D remains unclear. The CDR3 runs 15 residues. The V end lost 1 base, the J end lost 8 bases, and 15 bases lay between the germline ends. Per germline, CDR1 SNHLY and CDR2 FYNNEI. DNA of the CDR3: TGTGCCAGCAGTGAAGGGCAGGTCTCGAGTTACATTCAGTACTTC. This translates into CASSEGQVSSYIQYF.

There are many counts of this clonotype. The CDR3 loop is CASSSSGEFEQYF. Written as DNA, the CDR3 is TGTGCCAGCAGTTCCAGCGGGGAATTCGAGCAGTACTTC. The chain employs TRBV27 and TRBJ2-7; TRBD2 matches 7 bases. V was pared by 4 bases and J by 6 bases, with 6 bases of the junction left unmatched. Germline values: CDR1 MNHEY, CDR2 SMNVEV (reference sequence). The CDR3 has 13 residues.

This clonotype was seen a few times. The V call is TRBV5-1, the J call TRBJ1-1; TRBD1 might be the D (6 bases). Germline CDR1 SGHRS, CDR2 YFSETQ. This CDR3 has 13 residues. Trimming shortened V by 3 bases and J by 5 bases, and 11 bases separated the two germline ends. In DNA form, the CDR3 reads TGCGCCAGCAGCTCCGACAGGCGTACTGAAGCTTTCTTT. This gives the protein CASSSDRRTEAFF.

This chain links TRBV28 with TRBJ1-3; D is unresolved. Per germline, CDR1 MDHEN and CDR2 SYDVKM. The CDR3 covers 15 residues. Trimming shortened V by 3 bases and J by 0 bases, and 9 bases separated the two germline ends. The CDR3 DNA sequence: TGTGCCAGCAGTTTTTCACGACCCTCTGGAAACACCATATATTTT. Protein product: CASSFSRPSGNTIYF.

This clonotype was found many times. V gene TRBV5-1 combines with J gene TRBJ2-3; TRBD2 might be the D (6 bases). Germline assignment: CDR1 SGHRS and CDR2 YFSETQ. The CDR3 extends over 14 amino acids. Trimming stripped 5 bases from V and 6 bases from J, with 16 bases between. For the CDR3, the DNA is TGCGCCAGCAGTTGGGGGGAGGAGACGGATACGCAGTATTTT. It encodes CASSWGEETDTQYF.

Comment on this clonotype: This may stem from a read error, because a much larger clone lies one nucleotide away. The V call is TRBV7-9, the J call TRBJ2-7, with D uncertain. The germline CDR1 and CDR2 sequences are SEHNR and FQNEAQ (reference sequence). Trimming took 5 bases from V and 5 from J, leaving 13 bases between them. CDR3 length: 13 residues. For the CDR3, the DNA is TGTGCCAGCAGCCGAGATCCCCGGAACGAGCAGTACGTC. Translation gives CASSRDPRNEQYV.

The chain recombines TRBV5-1 with TRBJ2-5; 11 positions agree with TRBD2. Germline CDR1 SGHRS, CDR2 YFSETQ. Unmatched junction bases numbered 7, after V lost 4 bases and J lost 2 bases. The CDR3 extends over 16 amino acids. For the CDR3, the DNA is TGCGCCAGCAGCGGAGTACTAGCGGGGGCTCAAGAGACCCAGTACTTC. Encoded protein: CASSGVLAGAQETQYF.

This clonotype was seen ten or more times. The genes are TRBV10-3 and TRBJ2-1; 12 nucleotides agree with TRBD2. The CDR3 covers 16 residues. Trimming took 10 bases from V and 3 from J; bases not matched to a gene: 10. Germline V lookup: CDR1 ENHRY, CDR2 SYGVKD. The CDR3 sequence: CATEATSGGHYNEQFF. As DNA, the CDR3 is TGTGCCACCGAGGCAACTAGCGGGGGGCACTACAATGAGCAGTTCTTC.

This clonotype was recorded a few times. The chain joins TRBV28 to TRBJ1-6, with 7 bases identical to TRBD1. This CDR3 is built from 12 residues. In germline, CDR1 is MDHEN, CDR2 SYDVKM. V was clipped by 5 bases and J by 10 bases; unmatched bases: 2. The CDR3 DNA sequence: TGTGCCAGCAGTGACAGGGACTCACCCCTCCACTTT. It encodes CASSDRDSPLHF.

Only a few counts were recorded for this clonotype. V usage is TRBV12-3 or TRBV12-4 and J usage is TRBJ1-2, with a tentative D call TRBD1 (5 bases). V gave up 3 bases and J gave up 5 bases, with 13 bases separating them. The CDR3 runs to 14 residues. CDR3 sequence: CASSFLGGGYGYTF. CDR3 DNA sequence: TGTGCCAGCAGTTTTCTGGGGGGGGGTTATGGCTACACCTTC.

This clonotype showed up just a few times. The V call is TRBV21-1, the J call TRBJ1-2. TRBV21-1 is annotated as a pseudogene. CDR3 length equals 14 residues. CDR3 protein: CASSKSSQIYGYTF. The DNA of the CDR3 is TGTGCCAGCAGCAAATCTTCGCAGATCTATGGCTACACCTTC.

There are many counts of this clonotype. CDR3 coding DNA: TGTGCCAGCAGCACAAGCGGGGGGGCCTACAATGAGCAGTTCTTC. Encoded protein: CASSTSGGAYNEQFF. The rearrangement links TRBV7-2 to TRBJ2-1; 10 positions match TRBD2. This CDR3 spans 15 amino acids. The V segment lost 5 bases and the J segment 2 bases; nucleotides outside the gene matches: 3. Germline loops: CDR1 SGHTA, CDR2 FQGNSA.

The chain links TRBV4-3 to TRBJ1-1; 7 positions match TRBD1. Germline CDR1 is LGHNA and CDR2 is YSLEER. Trimming at V came to 0 bases and at J to 2 bases, leaving 9 bases not matched to a gene. The CDR3 spans 17 residues. CDR3 bases: TGCGCCAGCAGCCAAGATCCACCGGGACAGTTTAACACTGAAGCTTTCTTT. It specifies CASSQDPPGQFNTEAFF.

This clonotype came up a few times. V is TRBV28 and J is TRBJ1-1, with no clear D. Germline V gene sequence: CDR1 MDHEN, CDR2 SYDVKM. V lost 8 bases, J lost 5 bases, and 15 bases lay in between. This CDR3 region has 13 residues. CDR3 in amino acids: CASSWVVGTEAFF. The CDR3 DNA is TGTGCCAGCTCTTGGGTAGTGGGGACTGAAGCTTTCTTT.

The rearrangement uses TRBV5-1 and TRBJ2-5, with TRBD1 identical over 9 bases. The CDR3 spans 14 residues. V was pared by 3 bases and J by 4 bases, with 4 bases of the junction left unmatched. CDR1 and CDR2 (germline): SGHRS, YFSETQ. The CDR3 bases are TGCGCCAGCAGCTCCCAGACAGGGGGAGAGACCCAGTACTTC. It yields the protein CASSSQTGGETQYF.

This CDR3 is CASSQVQGATNEKLFF. The CDR3 nucleotides read TGTGCCAGCAGCCAAGTCCAGGGTGCAACTAATGAAAAACTGTTTTTT. This rearrangement joins TRBV4-2 to TRBJ1-4; tentatively, D is TRBD1 (5 bases). Germline assignment: CDR1 LGHNA and CDR2 YNFKEQ. This CDR3 is built from 16 residues. The ends were cut back, 1 base at V and 0 bases at J, with 9 bases in the middle.

The chain recombines TRBV7-2 with TRBJ1-5; D uncertain. This CDR3 has 15 amino acids. Germline CDR1 SGHTA, CDR2 FQGNSA. The V end was cut by 3 bases, the J end by 0 bases, with 9 bases between. The chain's CDR3 is CASSLEVYSNQPQHF. In DNA, the CDR3 is TGTGCCAGCAGCTTGGAAGTTTATAGCAATCAGCCCCAGCATTTT.

The genes are TRBV7-2 and TRBJ2-2; D unresolved. This CDR3 has 15 residues. CDR1 and CDR2 from the germline V gene are SGHTA and FQGNSA. Trimming removed 5 bases at V and 5 bases at J, with 15 bases between. CDR3 DNA: TGTGCCAGCAGCCTGATGGTACTCGGGACCGGGGAGCTGTTTTTT. Encoded protein: CASSLMVLGTGELFF.

This clonotype appeared a few times. V gene TRBV10-3 combines with J gene TRBJ2-5, with TRBD1 identical over 7 bases. The germline V gene has CDR1 ENHRY and CDR2 SYGVKD. CDR3 size: 15 residues. With V trimmed by 0 bases and J by 3 bases, 4 bases remained unmatched. The CDR3: CAISESGTAEETQYF. The CDR3 DNA is TGTGCCATCAGTGAGTCCGGGACAGCGGAAGAGACCCAGTACTTC.